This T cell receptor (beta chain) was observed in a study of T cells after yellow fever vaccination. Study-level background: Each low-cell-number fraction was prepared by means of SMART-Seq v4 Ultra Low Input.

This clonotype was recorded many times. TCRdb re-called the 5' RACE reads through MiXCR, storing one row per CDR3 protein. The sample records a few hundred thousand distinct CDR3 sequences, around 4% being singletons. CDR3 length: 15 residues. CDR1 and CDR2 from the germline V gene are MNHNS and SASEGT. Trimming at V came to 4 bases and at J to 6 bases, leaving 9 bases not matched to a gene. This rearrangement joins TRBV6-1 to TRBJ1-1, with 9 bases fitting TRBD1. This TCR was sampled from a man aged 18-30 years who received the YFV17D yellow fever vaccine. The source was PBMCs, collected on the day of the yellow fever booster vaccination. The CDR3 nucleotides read TGTGCCAGCAGTGTATCACAGGGGGCGGGAGCTGAAGCTTTCTTT. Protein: CASSVSQGAGAEAFF.